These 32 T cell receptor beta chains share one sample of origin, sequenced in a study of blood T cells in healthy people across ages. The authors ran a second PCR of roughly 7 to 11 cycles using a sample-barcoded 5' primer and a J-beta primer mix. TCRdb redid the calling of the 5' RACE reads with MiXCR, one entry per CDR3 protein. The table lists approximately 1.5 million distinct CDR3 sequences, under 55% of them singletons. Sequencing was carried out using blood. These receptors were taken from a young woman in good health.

The CDR3 DNA sequence: TGTGCCAGCAGCCAAGAAAAGGCCCCATCCTACGAGCAGTACTTC. This gives the protein CASSQEKAPSYEQYF. V and J are TRBV4-2 and TRBJ2-7; D gene unclear. Looked up from germline, CDR1 is LGHNA and CDR2 is YNFKEQ. The V end lost 0 bases, the J end lost 1 base, and 10 bases lay between the germline ends. This CDR3 contains 15 residues.

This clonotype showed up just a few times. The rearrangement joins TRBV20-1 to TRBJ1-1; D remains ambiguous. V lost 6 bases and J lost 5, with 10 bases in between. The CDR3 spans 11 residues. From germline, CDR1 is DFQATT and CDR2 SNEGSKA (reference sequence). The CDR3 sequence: CSAVRLTEAFF. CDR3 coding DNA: TGCAGTGCGGTCAGGTTAACTGAAGCTTTCTTT.

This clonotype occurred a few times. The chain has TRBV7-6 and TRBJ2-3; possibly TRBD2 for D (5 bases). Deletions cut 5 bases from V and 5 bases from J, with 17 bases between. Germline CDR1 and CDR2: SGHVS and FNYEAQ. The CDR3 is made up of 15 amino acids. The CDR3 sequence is CASSMPWRREDTQYF. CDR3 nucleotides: TGTGCCAGCAGCATGCCGTGGAGGCGTGAAGATACGCAGTATTTT.

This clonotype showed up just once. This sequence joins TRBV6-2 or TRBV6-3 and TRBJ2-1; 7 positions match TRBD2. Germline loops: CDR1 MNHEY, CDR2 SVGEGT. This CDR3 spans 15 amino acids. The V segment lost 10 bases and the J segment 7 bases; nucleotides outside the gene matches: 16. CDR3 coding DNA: TGTGCCACCCATCGTGGGGTGGCGGGAGTGAATGAGCAGTTCTTC. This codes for CATHRGVAGVNEQFF.

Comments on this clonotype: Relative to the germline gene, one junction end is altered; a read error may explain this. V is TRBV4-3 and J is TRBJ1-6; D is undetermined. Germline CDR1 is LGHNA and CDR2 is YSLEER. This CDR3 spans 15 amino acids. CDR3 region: CASSQGVWQDSPLYF. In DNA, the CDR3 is TGCGCCAGCAGCCAAGGGGTTTGGCAGGATTCACCCCTCTACTTT.

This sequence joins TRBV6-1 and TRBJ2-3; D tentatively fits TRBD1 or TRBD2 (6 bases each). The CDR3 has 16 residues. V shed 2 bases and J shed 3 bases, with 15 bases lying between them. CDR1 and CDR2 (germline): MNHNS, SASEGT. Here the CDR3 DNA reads TGTGCCAGCAGTGAAACGTGGGGGGCGCGAACAGATACGCAGTATTTT. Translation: CASSETWGARTDTQYF.

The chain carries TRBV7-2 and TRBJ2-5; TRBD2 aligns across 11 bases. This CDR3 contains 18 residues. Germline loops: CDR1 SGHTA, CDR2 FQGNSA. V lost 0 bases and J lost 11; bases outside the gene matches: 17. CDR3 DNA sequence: TGTGCCAGCAGCTTAGCGAGGACTAGCGGGCCGAGTACGGATGAGCAGTACTTC. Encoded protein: CASSLARTSGPSTDEQYF.

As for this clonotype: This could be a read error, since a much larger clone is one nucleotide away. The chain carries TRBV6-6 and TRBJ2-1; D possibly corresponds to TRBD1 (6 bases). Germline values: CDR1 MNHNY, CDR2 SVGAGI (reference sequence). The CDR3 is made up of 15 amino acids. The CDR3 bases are TGTGCCAGCAGCCCCTCCCCGGACAGCTCCAATGAGCGGTTCTTC. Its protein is CASSPSPDSSNERFF.

In DNA form, the CDR3 reads TGTGCCAGCAGTTTTTCCAGGGTGATCGGCTACGAGCAGTACTTC. Encoded protein: CASSFSRVIGYEQYF. The chain employs TRBV28 and TRBJ2-7, with D possibly matching TRBD1 (5 bases). This CDR3 has 15 residues. The germline CDR1 and CDR2 sequences are MDHEN and SYDVKM. Trimming removed 3 bases at V and 3 bases at J, with 15 bases between.

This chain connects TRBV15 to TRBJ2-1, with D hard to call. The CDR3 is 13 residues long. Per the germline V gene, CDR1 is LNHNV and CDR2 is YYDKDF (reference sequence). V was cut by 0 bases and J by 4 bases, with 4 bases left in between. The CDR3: CATSRDVYNEQFF. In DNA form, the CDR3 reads TGTGCCACCAGCAGAGATGTGTACAATGAGCAGTTCTTC.

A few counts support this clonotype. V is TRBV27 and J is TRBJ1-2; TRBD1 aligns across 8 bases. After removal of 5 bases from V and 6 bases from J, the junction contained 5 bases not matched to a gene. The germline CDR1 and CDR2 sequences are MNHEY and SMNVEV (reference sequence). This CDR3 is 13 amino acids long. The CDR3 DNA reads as TGTGCCAGCAGTCAACAGGGGGTTCATGGCTACACCTTC. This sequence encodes CASSQQGVHGYTF.

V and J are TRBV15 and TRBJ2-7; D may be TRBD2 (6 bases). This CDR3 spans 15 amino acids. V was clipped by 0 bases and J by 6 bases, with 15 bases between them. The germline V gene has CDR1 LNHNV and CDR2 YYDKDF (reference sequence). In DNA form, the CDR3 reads TGTGCCACCAGCAGAGATTCTGGCGGGGTTTCCGAGCAGTACTTC. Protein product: CATSRDSGGVSEQYF.

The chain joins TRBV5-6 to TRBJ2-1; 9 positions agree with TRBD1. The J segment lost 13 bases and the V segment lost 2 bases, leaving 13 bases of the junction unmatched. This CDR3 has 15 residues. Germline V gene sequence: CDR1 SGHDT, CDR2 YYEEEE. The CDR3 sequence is CASSLQGAGGETQFF. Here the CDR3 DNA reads TGTGCCAGCAGCTTACAGGGGGCAGGCGGAGAGACCCAGTTCTTC.

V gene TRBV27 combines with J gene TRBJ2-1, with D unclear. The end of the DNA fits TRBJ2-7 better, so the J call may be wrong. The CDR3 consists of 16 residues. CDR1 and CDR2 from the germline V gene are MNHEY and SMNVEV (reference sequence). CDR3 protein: CASSLSTVAPYNEQYF. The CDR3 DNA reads TGTGCCAGCAGTTTATCGACGGTAGCCCCCTACAATGAGCAGTACTTC.

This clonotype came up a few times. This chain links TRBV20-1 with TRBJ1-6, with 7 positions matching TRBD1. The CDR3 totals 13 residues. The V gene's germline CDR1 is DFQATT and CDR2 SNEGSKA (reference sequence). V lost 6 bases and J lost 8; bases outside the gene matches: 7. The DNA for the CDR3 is TGCAGTGCCAGGACAGGTTTGGATTCACCCCTCCACTTT. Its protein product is CSARTGLDSPLHF.

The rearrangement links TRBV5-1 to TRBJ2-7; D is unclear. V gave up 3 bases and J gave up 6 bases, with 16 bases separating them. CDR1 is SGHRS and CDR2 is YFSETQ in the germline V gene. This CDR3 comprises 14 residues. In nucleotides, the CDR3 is TGCGCCAGCAGCTCCTTCCGCGGCCCCATCGAGCAGTACTTC. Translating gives CASSSFRGPIEQYF.

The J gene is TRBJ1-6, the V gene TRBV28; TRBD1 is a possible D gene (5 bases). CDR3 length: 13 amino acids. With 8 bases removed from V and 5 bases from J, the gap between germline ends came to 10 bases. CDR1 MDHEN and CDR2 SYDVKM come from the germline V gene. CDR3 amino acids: CASGTVHNSPLHF. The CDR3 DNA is TGTGCCAGCGGGACGGTCCATAATTCACCCCTCCACTTT.

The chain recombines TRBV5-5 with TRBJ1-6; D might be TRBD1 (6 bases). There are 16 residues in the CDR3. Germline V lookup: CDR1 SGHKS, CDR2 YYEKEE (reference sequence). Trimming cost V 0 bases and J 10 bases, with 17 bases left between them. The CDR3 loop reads CASSLEWGALRSPLHF. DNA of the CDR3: TGTGCCAGCAGCTTGGAATGGGGGGCACTCAGGTCACCCCTCCACTTT.

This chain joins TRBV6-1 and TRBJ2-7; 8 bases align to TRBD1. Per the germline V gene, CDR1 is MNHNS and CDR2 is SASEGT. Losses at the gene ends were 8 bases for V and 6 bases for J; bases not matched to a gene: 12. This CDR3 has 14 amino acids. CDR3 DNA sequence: TGTGCCAGCGGGAAACAGGGGGGATCGGGCGAGCAGTACTTC. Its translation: CASGKQGGSGEQYF.

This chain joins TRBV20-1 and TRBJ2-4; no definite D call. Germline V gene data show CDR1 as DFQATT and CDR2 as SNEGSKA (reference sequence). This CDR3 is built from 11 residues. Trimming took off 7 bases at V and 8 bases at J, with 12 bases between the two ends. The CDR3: CSGSRADIQYF. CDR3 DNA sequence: TGCAGTGGAAGTAGGGCGGACATTCAGTACTTC.

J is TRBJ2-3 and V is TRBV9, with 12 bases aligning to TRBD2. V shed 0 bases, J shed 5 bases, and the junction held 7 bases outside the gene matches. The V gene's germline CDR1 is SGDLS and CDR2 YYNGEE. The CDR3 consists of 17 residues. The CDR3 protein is CASSVEASGRVRDTQYF. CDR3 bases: TGTGCCAGCAGCGTAGAGGCTAGCGGGAGGGTGAGAGATACGCAGTATTTT.

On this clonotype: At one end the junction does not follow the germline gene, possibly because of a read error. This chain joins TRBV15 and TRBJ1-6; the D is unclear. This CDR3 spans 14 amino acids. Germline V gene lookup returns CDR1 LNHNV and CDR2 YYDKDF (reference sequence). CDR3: CATSRDPDNSPPHF. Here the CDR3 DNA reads TGTGCCACCAGCAGAGATCCGGATAATTCACCCCCCCACTTT.

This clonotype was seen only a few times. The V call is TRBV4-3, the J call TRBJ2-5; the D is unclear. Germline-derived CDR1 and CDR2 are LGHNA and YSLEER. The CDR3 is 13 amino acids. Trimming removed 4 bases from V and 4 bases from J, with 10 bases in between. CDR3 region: CASSPRIAETQYF. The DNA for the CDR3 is TGCGCCAGCAGCCCGCGGATAGCAGAGACCCAGTACTTC.

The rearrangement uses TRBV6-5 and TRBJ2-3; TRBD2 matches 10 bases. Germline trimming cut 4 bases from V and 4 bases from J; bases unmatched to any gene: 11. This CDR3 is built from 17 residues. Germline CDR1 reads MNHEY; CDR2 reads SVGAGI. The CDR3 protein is CASSFLVGSGGPDTQYF. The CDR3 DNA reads TGTGCCAGCAGTTTCCTGGTGGGTAGCGGGGGGCCAGATACGCAGTATTTT.

CDR3 sequence (DNA): TGTGCCACCCGAAGGGTTACCTACGAGCAGTACTTC. Translating it yields CATRRVTYEQYF. The J gene is TRBJ2-7, the V gene TRBV6-1, with no clear D. Germline lookup yields CDR1 MNHNS and CDR2 SASEGT. Trimming left V 10 bases short and J 2 bases short, with 12 bases between. The CDR3 is 12 amino acids.

The CDR3 nucleotides are TGTGCCATCAGTGATACTAGCGGGTTTCAAGAGACCCAGTACTTC. Translating gives CAISDTSGFQETQYF. The gene calls are TRBV10-3 and TRBJ2-5, with TRBD2 identical over 9 bases. Germline CDR1 ENHRY, CDR2 SYGVKD. Trimming cost V 3 bases and J 2 bases; bases outside gene matches: 4. CDR3 length equals 15 residues.

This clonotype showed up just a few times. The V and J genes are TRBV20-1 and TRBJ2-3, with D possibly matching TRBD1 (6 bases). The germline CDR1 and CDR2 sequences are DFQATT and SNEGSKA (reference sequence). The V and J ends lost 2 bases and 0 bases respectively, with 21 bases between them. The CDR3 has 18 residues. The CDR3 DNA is TGCAGTGCTAGATCCTCCTCCTACCGGGACACCAGCACAGATACGCAGTATTTT. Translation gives CSARSSSYRDTSTDTQYF.

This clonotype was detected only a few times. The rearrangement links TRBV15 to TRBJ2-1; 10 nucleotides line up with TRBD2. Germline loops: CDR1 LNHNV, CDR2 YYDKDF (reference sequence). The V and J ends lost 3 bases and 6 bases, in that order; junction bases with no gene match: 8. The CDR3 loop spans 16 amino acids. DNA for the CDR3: TGTGCCACCAGCAGCCCTCTAGCGGGAGTGTTCAATGAGCAGTTCTTC. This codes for CATSSPLAGVFNEQFF. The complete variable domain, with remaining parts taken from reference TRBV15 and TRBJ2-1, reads DAMVIQNPRYQVTQFGKPVTLSCSQTLNHNVMYWYQQKSSQAPKLLFHYYDKDFNNEADTPDNFQSRRPNTSFCFLDIRSPGLGDTAMYLCATSSPLAGVFNEQFFGPGTRLTVL.

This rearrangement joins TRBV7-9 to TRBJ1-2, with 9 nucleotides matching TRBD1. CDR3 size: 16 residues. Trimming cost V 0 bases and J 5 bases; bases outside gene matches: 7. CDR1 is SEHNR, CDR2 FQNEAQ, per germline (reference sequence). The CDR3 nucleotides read TGTGCCAGCAGCTTAGCCGCCCGGACAGGGGAATATGGCTACACCTTC. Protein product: CASSLAARTGEYGYTF.

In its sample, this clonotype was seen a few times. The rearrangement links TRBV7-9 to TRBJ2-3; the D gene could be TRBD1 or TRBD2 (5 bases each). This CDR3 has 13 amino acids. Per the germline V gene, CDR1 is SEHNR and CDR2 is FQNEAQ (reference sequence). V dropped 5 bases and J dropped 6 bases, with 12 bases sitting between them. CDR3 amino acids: CASSARDADTQYF. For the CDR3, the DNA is TGTGCCAGCAGCGCCCGGGACGCGGATACGCAGTATTTT. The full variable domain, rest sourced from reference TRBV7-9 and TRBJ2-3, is DTGVSQNPRHKITKRGQNVTFRCDPISEHNRLYWYRQTLGQGPEFLTYFQNEAQLEKSRLLSDRFSAERPKGSFSTLEIQRTEQGDSAMYLCASSARDADTQYFGPGTRLTVL.

As DNA, the CDR3 is TGTGCCAGCAGACACCTGACCAATGAGCAGTACTTC. Translating it yields CASRHLTNEQYF. This chain joins TRBV6-2 or TRBV6-3 and TRBJ2-5; no reliable D call. CDR3 length: 12 amino acids. Trimming stripped 6 bases from V and 11 bases from J, with 16 bases between. Germline V lookup: CDR1 MNHEY, CDR2 SVGEGT.

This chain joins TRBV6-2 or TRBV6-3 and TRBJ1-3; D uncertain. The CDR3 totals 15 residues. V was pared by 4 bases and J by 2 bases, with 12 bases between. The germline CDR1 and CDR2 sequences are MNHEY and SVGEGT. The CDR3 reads CASSSNGNPGNTIYF. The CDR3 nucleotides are TGTGCCAGCAGTTCGAACGGCAATCCTGGAAACACCATATATTTT.